The clone carrying this TCR beta chain was seen at least ten times. In TCRdb, the 5' RACE reads were re-called with MiXCR into one record per CDR3 protein. The repertoire holds 150,000 to 200,000 distinct CDR3 sequences, with approximately 6.2% as singletons. This entry comes from a study of T cells after yellow fever vaccination. Germline V gene sequence: CDR1 SEHNR, CDR2 FQNEAQ (reference sequence). The CDR3 sequence is 12 residues long. V lost 3 bases and J lost 2, with 4 bases in between. The source material was CD4+ T cells sorted from PBMCs, sampled on the day of the first yellow fever vaccination. This TCR derives from a man between 18 and 35 years old who received the YFV17D yellow fever vaccine. The genes are TRBV7-9 and TRBJ1-1; D gene ambiguous. CDR3 coding DNA: TGTGCCAGCAGCTTTGGTAACACTGAAGCTTTCTTT. Translating it yields CASSFGNTEAFF.